The 29 T cell receptor beta chains listed next were all sequenced from one sample in a study of shared clonotypes between healthy human individuals. Here immunoSEQ multiplex PCR was the method, and the copy in TCRdb shows in-frame clones only, minus some. The sample yields roughly 500,000 clones, less than 80% seen once. Material: PBMCs. These receptors were obtained from a woman aged 40 to 50 in good health. Some clones in this sample may be carry-over from other donors' samples.

About this clone: One base away lies a much larger clone, so this may be a sequencing read error. The same CDR3 also results from other DNA sequences found in this sample. J is TRBJ2-5 and V is TRBV29-1; TRBD1 matches 12 bases. V was pared by 7 bases and J by 5 bases, with 8 bases of the junction left unmatched. This CDR3 has 14 residues. Germline values: CDR1 SQVTM, CDR2 ANQGSEA. CDR3 sequence reads: CSADPGQGAETQYF. CDR3 coding DNA: TGCAGCGCCGACCCGGGACAGGGGGCTGAGACCCAGTACTTC.

The chain links TRBV10-2 to TRBJ2-5; D might be TRBD2 (7 bases). The germline V gene has CDR1 WSHSY and CDR2 SAAADI. The V and J ends lost 2 bases and 5 bases respectively, with 15 bases between them. The CDR3 loop spans 15 amino acids. The DNA for the CDR3 is TGCGCCAGCAGTGAGGCGGGGGCAGTTTGGGAGACCCAGTACTTC. Amino acid sequence: CASSEAGAVWETQYF.

In its sample, this clone was seen many times. This sequence joins TRBV6-4 and TRBJ2-1, with D uncertain. In germline, CDR1 is MRHNA, CDR2 SNTAGT. The length of the CDR3 is 16 residues. Trimming removed 3 bases from V and 0 bases from J, with 12 bases in between. The CDR3 here is CASSESVDRSYNEQFF. In nucleotides, the CDR3 is TGTGCCAGCAGTGAATCCGTCGATCGCTCCTACAATGAGCAGTTCTTC.

This rearrangement joins TRBV5-5 to TRBJ1-3; D is unresolved. The V end lost 0 bases, the J end lost 5 bases, and 9 bases lay between the germline ends. The germline V gene encodes CDR1 SGHKS and CDR2 YYEKEE (reference sequence). The CDR3 is 14 amino acids. In DNA, the CDR3 is TGTGCCAGCAGCTTGGGGCCTAACAGAAACACCATATATTTT. This encodes CASSLGPNRNTIYF.

V gene TRBV28 combines with J gene TRBJ2-1, with D unresolved. The CDR3 extends over 13 amino acids. In germline, CDR1 is MDHEN, CDR2 SYDVKM. Trimming stripped 7 bases from V and 6 bases from J, with 13 bases between. CDR3 sequence (DNA): TGTGCCAGCACCCACTCTCAAGGCAATGAGCAGTTCTTC. As protein: CASTHSQGNEQFF.

The V gene is TRBV5-1, the J gene TRBJ2-7; 8 positions match TRBD2. The V gene end was trimmed by 4 bases and the J gene end by 0 bases; junction bases not matched to a gene: 9. The CDR3 consists of 16 residues. The germline V gene encodes CDR1 SGHRS and CDR2 YFSETQ. CDR3 sequence (DNA): TGCGCCAGCAGCCCGGGGGGGACTACCAGCTCCTACGAGCAGTACTTC. As protein: CASSPGGTTSSYEQYF.

The V gene is TRBV27, the J gene TRBJ1-1; unclear D gene. V shed 6 bases and J shed 3 bases, with 17 bases lying between them. Germline V lookup: CDR1 MNHEY, CDR2 SMNVEV (reference sequence). This CDR3 has 15 amino acids. The CDR3 bases are TGTGCCAGCAGCCCTGTAAGCATGGCGGACACTGAAGCTTTCTTT. Its translation: CASSPVSMADTEAFF.

The chain couples TRBV7-6 to TRBJ2-3; 9 positions match TRBD2. The V and J ends lost 2 bases and 2 bases, in that order; junction bases with no gene match: 8. This CDR3 is built from 17 residues. The germline CDR1 and CDR2 sequences are SGHVS and FNYEAQ. The CDR3 nucleotides are TGTGCCAGCAGCTTACTTAGCGGGAGTGGTTTCACAGATACGCAGTATTTT. Translated: CASSLLSGSGFTDTQYF.

This chain uses TRBV2 with TRBJ2-7; the D gene is possibly TRBD2 (5 bases). Looked up from germline, CDR1 is SNHLY and CDR2 is FYNNEI. Trimming pared 3 bases from V and 0 bases from J, leaving 9 bases between. The CDR3 sequence is 14 residues long. The CDR3 sequence is CASSDYEGSYEQYF. The DNA for the CDR3 is TGTGCCAGCAGTGATTATGAGGGCTCCTACGAGCAGTACTTC.

Note on this clone: One junction end disagrees with the germline gene, perhaps due to a read error. The V gene is TRBV11-3, the J gene TRBJ2-7; no firm D call. CDR1 and CDR2 (germline): SGHNT, YENEEA. This CDR3 region has 12 residues. The CDR3 DNA follows: TGTGTCAGCAGCTTAGTGGGCTACGAGCAGTACTTC. Translating it yields CVSSLVGYEQYF. Together with reference TRBV11-3 and TRBJ2-7, the CDR3 gives the full variable domain: EAGVVQSPRYKIIEKKQPVAFWCNPISGHNTLYWYLQNLGQGPELLIRYENEEAVDDSQLPKDRFSAERLKGVDSTLKIQPAELGDSAVYLCVSSLVGYEQYFGPGTRLTVT.

The chain couples TRBV5-1 to TRBJ2-7; 7 bases align to TRBD2. The CDR3 totals 16 residues. Trimming took 2 bases from V and 0 from J; bases not matched to a gene: 8. From germline, CDR1 is SGHRS and CDR2 YFSETQ. This CDR3 reads CASSFQASGNSYEQYF. Written as DNA, the CDR3 is TGCGCCAGCAGCTTCCAGGCTAGCGGAAACTCCTACGAGCAGTACTTC.

The chain is built from TRBV6-6 and TRBJ2-7; 12 bases line up with TRBD2. This CDR3 has 15 amino acids. Germline loops: CDR1 MNHNY, CDR2 SVGAGI (reference sequence). With V trimmed by 5 bases and J by 6 bases, 8 bases remained unmatched. The CDR3, as DNA: TGTGCCAGCAGTGCCCGACTAGCGGGAGACGGCGAGCAGTACTTC. This sequence encodes CASSARLAGDGEQYF.

Turning to this clone: At one of its ends the junction is not consistent with the germline gene, which may arise from a read error. The chain uses TRBV7-7 and TRBJ2-3; D uncertain. Germline V gene sequence: CDR1 SSHAT, CDR2 FNYEAQ (reference sequence). CDR3 length equals 15 residues. This CDR3 is CASSLRASFTDTQYF. The CDR3 DNA is TGTGCTAGCAGCTTAAGGGCTTCTTTCACAGATACGCAGTATTTT.

The chain joins TRBV5-1 to TRBJ2-7, with D perhaps TRBD2 (5 bases). This CDR3 contains 15 residues. Germline V gene data show CDR1 as SGHRS and CDR2 as YFSETQ. V lost 4 bases and J lost 6, with 20 bases in between. The CDR3 is CASSPQALEVGEQYF. The CDR3 nucleotides are TGCGCCAGCAGCCCCCAGGCATTGGAGGTTGGCGAGCAGTACTTC.

This clone was seen many times. The V call is TRBV30, the J call TRBJ2-1, with D unresolved. The CDR3 spans 11 residues. V was pared by 2 bases and J by 6 bases, with 5 bases between. In germline, CDR1 is GTSNPN, CDR2 SVGIG (reference sequence). This chain's CDR3 is CAWSTPNEQFF. The CDR3, as DNA: TGTGCCTGGAGTACCCCCAATGAGCAGTTCTTC. Combining the CDR3 with reference TRBV30 and TRBJ2-1 gives the whole variable domain SQTIHQWPATLVQPVGSPLSLECTVEGTSNPNLYWYRQAAGRGLQLLFYSVGIGQISSEVPQNLSASRPQDRQFILSSKKLLLSDSGFYLCAWSTPNEQFFGPGTRLTVL.

The V call is TRBV5-1, the J call TRBJ2-1; D gene uncertain. V was trimmed by 4 bases and J by 4 bases, leaving 3 bases between them. The CDR3 covers 11 residues. The V gene's germline CDR1 is SGHRS and CDR2 YFSETQ. This CDR3 is CASSEYNEQFF. CDR3 nucleotide sequence: TGCGCCAGCAGCGAGTACAATGAGCAGTTCTTC.

Of note for this clone: At one of its ends the junction is not consistent with the germline gene, which may arise from a read error. Other nucleotide sequences in the sample specify the same CDR3. The chain carries TRBV28 and TRBJ1-5; D is undetermined. CDR3 length equals 16 residues. CDR1 is MDHEN and CDR2 is SYDVKM in the germline V gene. CDR3 in DNA: TGTGCCAGCAAAGGGCCCCTAGGCACCCTAAATCAGCCCCAACATTTT. The encoded protein is CASKGPLGTLNQPQHF.

Note on this clone: Since a far larger clone is one base different, this is likely a read error. Additional DNA sequences in this sample encode the identical CDR3. This rearrangement joins TRBV2 to TRBJ1-4; the match to TRBD1 covers 7 bases. CDR1 is SNHLY and CDR2 is FYNNEI in the germline V gene. This CDR3 has 12 residues. V trimming: 7 bases; J trimming: 11 bases; junction bases outside the gene matches: 7. The CDR3 sequence is CASISTGEKLFF. The CDR3 nucleotides are TGTGCCAGCATCTCAACAGGGGAGAAACTGTTTTTT.

The genes are TRBV29-1 and TRBJ2-7; possible D gene TRBD2, 6 bases. The CDR3 has 14 amino acids. V was trimmed by 4 bases and J by 0 bases, leaving 13 bases between them. Looked up from germline, CDR1 is SQVTM and CDR2 is ANQGSEA. CDR3 coding DNA: TGCAGCGTTGGGTATAGCGGAGCCTCCTACGAGCAGTACTTC. As protein: CSVGYSGASYEQYF.

With respect to this clone: At the DNA level, this CDR3 is encoded by other sequences in the same sample as well. This sequence joins TRBV14 and TRBJ2-7, with unresolved D. Germline-derived CDR1 and CDR2 are SGHDN and FVKESK. The CDR3 length is 11 residues. With 2 bases removed from V and 3 bases from J, the gap between germline ends came to 2 bases. In nucleotides, the CDR3 is TGTGCCAGCAGCCAATTCTACGAGCAGTACTTC. It encodes CASSQFYEQYF.

This sequence joins TRBV2 and TRBJ1-4; perhaps TRBD1 as D (6 bases). V gave up 8 bases and J gave up 6 bases, with 13 bases separating them. The CDR3 covers 13 residues. Germline lookup yields CDR1 SNHLY and CDR2 FYNNEI. The CDR3 DNA follows: TGTGCCAGCGAGGGGGAAGTCCATGAAAAACTGTTTTTT. Translating gives CASEGEVHEKLFF.

The J gene is TRBJ2-5, the V gene TRBV28; no clear D gene. The end of the DNA fits TRBJ2-7 better, so the J call may be wrong. This CDR3 is built from 11 residues. Looked up from germline, CDR1 is MDHEN and CDR2 is SYDVKM. The CDR3 DNA reads TGTGCCAGCAGTTTATTCAGCGAGCAGTACTTC. Translated: CASSLFSEQYF.

The CDR3 is CASSEWDTGELFF. Written as DNA, the CDR3 is TGTGCCAGCAGTGAATGGGACACCGGGGAGCTGTTTTTT. The chain carries TRBV2 and TRBJ2-2; D not certain. Between the trimmed V and J ends, which lost 2 bases and 3 bases, there was a span of 4 bases. Germline V gene lookup returns CDR1 SNHLY and CDR2 FYNNEI. The CDR3 spans 13 residues.

With regard to this clone: A far larger clone is one nucleotide away, so this likely arose from a read error. This chain uses TRBV19 with TRBJ1-2; the D is unclear. Trimming took 7 bases from V and 4 from J, leaving 10 bases between them. The CDR3 loop spans 12 amino acids. Per the germline V gene, CDR1 is LNHDA and CDR2 is SQIVND (reference sequence). As DNA, the CDR3 is TGTGCCAGTAACACTAATTTCTATGGCTACACCTTC. Translated: CASNTNFYGYTF. Drawing the rest from reference TRBV19 and TRBJ1-2, the complete variable domain is DGGITQSPKYLFRKEGQNVTLSCEQNLNHDAMYWYRQDPGQGLRLIYYSQIVNDFQKGDIAEGYSVSREKKESFPLTVTSAQKNPTAFYLCASNTNFYGYTFGSGTRLTVV.

The chain carries TRBV7-2 and TRBJ2-5, with 10 bases lining up with TRBD2. Unmatched junction bases numbered 16, after V lost 0 bases and J lost 3 bases. CDR1 is SGHTA and CDR2 is FQGNSA in the germline V gene. The CDR3 length is 20 residues. This CDR3 is CASSLAPLRGLAGEEETQYF. DNA of the CDR3: TGTGCCAGCAGCTTAGCTCCCCTACGGGGGCTAGCGGGAGAGGAAGAGACCCAGTACTTC.

Turning to this clone: The sample holds other DNA sequences that translate to the same CDR3. The rearrangement links TRBV28 to TRBJ1-3; TRBD1 might be the D (6 bases). Trimming removed 0 bases at V and 4 bases at J, with 7 bases between. Germline loops: CDR1 MDHEN, CDR2 SYDVKM. CDR3 length equals 14 residues. CDR3 nucleotides: TGTGCCAGCAGTTTATGGGGACAAGGAAACACCATATATTTT. This codes for CASSLWGQGNTIYF.

This clone has a single count. This rearrangement joins TRBV28 to TRBJ1-2; D possibly corresponds to TRBD1 (5 bases). The V gene's germline CDR1 is MDHEN and CDR2 SYDVKM. The ends were cut back, 6 bases at V and 5 bases at J, with 16 bases in the middle. The CDR3 is 14 amino acids. The CDR3, as DNA: TGTGCCAGCAGCCATAACACCTGGGGGTATGGCTACACCTTC. As protein: CASSHNTWGYGYTF.

V is TRBV5-1 and J is TRBJ2-7, with D unresolved. This CDR3 is built from 16 residues. The V and J ends lost 3 bases and 0 bases respectively, with 16 bases between them. In germline, CDR1 is SGHRS, CDR2 YFSETQ. CDR3 loop: CASSSELERSSYEQYF. CDR3 nucleotide sequence: TGCGCCAGCAGCTCGGAACTGGAGAGGAGCTCCTACGAGCAGTACTTC.

The chain couples TRBV11-2 to TRBJ2-3; maybe TRBD2 (6 bases). Germline loops: CDR1 SGHAT, CDR2 FQNNGV. This CDR3 comprises 15 residues. Trimming removed 4 bases from V and 6 bases from J, with 17 bases in between. DNA of the CDR3: TGTGCCAGCAGCTCCCTACGCGGGGTCCCGGATACGCAGTATTTT. Translation gives CASSSLRGVPDTQYF.